This note documents a single T cell receptor (beta chain) sequence. The source of the sample is a study of blood T cell repertoires in COVID-19. Turning to the study itself: Italy, Spain and the United States were the sources of the convalescent and acute COVID-19 samples. In each case, the material was cDNA or gDNA derived from T cells, B-cell-depleted T cells, or PBMCs.

Original handling: It was from reference gene primer amplification that nucleated cell counts were estimated. The data were produced by immunoSEQ multiplex PCR, yet TCRdb's version contains in-frame clones alone and is incomplete. That table furnishes V, J and clone size, whereas the DNA furnished D and trimming. Of about 220,000 clones listed, more than 75% are singletons. With 8 bases clipped from V and 6 bases from J, the junction kept 7 bases outside the gene matches. This CDR3 contains 14 residues. CDR1 is WNHNN and CDR2 is SYGVQD in the germline V gene (reference sequence). The rearrangement uses TRBV10-1 and TRBJ2-7; TRBD2 matches at 13 bases. The sequence was obtained from a man in his forties or fifties with active or convalescent COVID-19. Sequences were obtained from peripheral blood. CDR3 amino acids: CASARLAGGPEQYF. The CDR3 DNA reads TGCGCCAGCGCGAGACTAGCGGGAGGCCCCGAGCAGTACTTC.